These T cell receptor beta chains were read from a single sample in a study of identical twins. Using its own MiXCR run on the 5' RACE reads, TCRdb lists one record per CDR3 protein. This table has 500,000 to 550,000 distinct CDR3 sequences, around 20% appearing once. These data were also filed under a second study, of T cells expressing NK-cell markers.

Material: CD4+ T cells sorted from blood. Source of these receptors: a woman aged 18-29 years in good health. Both conserved end residues are part of each CDR3. A D gene is named only where the DNA matches it firmly. Some rows mark clone size as missing; the rest say once, few, many or name a class of expanded clone.

j_gene: TRBJ2-7
d_gene: TRBD1
v_gene: TRBV7-8
abundance: few
CDR3aa: CASSYAGTGETYEQYF
CDR3nt: TGTGCCAGCAGTTATGCCGGGACAGGGGAGACCTACGAGCAGTACTTC

j_gene: TRBJ2-7
d_gene: -
v_gene: TRBV20-1
abundance: few
CDR3aa: CSAQDPWTYEQYF
CDR3nt: TGCAGTGCCCAGGACCCCTGGACCTACGAGCAGTACTTC

j_gene: TRBJ1-6
d_gene: -
v_gene: TRBV7-6
abundance: few
CDR3aa: CASSPQASPLHF
CDR3nt: TGTGCCAGCAGCCCCCAAGCCTCACCCCTCCACTTT

j_gene: TRBJ2-1
d_gene: -
v_gene: TRBV25-1
abundance: -
CDR3aa: CASSDEQRVRIYNEQFF
CDR3nt: TGTGCCAGCAGTGATGAGCAAAGGGTAAGGATATACAATGAGCAGTTCTTC

j_gene: TRBJ2-3
d_gene: TRBD2
v_gene: TRBV20-1
abundance: few
CDR3aa: CSARGRGLSTDTQYF
CDR3nt: TGCAGTGCTAGGGGGCGGGGGTTGTCCACAGATACGCAGTATTTT

j_gene: TRBJ2-7
d_gene: -
v_gene: TRBV12-3/TRBV12-4
abundance: few
CDR3aa: CASTPSRQVSYEQYF
CDR3nt: TGTGCCAGCACCCCCAGTAGACAGGTCTCCTACGAGCAGTACTTC

j_gene: TRBJ1-1
d_gene: -
v_gene: TRBV5-1
abundance: few
CDR3aa: CASSRRGQQNTEAFF
CDR3nt: TGCGCCAGCAGCCGCCGTGGACAACAGAACACTGAAGCTTTCTTT

j_gene: TRBJ2-6
d_gene: -
v_gene: TRBV10-1
abundance: few
CDR3aa: CASSESNVLTGAKSGANVLTF
CDR3nt: TGCGCCAGCAGTGAGTCCAACGTACTGACGGGGGCCAAATCCGGGGCCAACGTCCTGACTTTC

j_gene: TRBJ1-5
d_gene: -
v_gene: TRBV27
abundance: -
CDR3aa: CASSWGRGNQPQHF
CDR3nt: TGTGCCAGCAGTTGGGGACGGGGGAATCAGCCCCAGCATTTT

j_gene: TRBJ2-2
d_gene: -
v_gene: TRBV7-6
abundance: few
CDR3aa: CASSLEIPGTGELFF
CDR3nt: TGTGCCAGCAGCTTGGAGATTCCCGGGACCGGGGAGCTGTTTTTT

j_gene: TRBJ2-1
d_gene: TRBD1
v_gene: TRBV20-1
abundance: few
CDR3aa: CSARDRRGNNEQFF
CDR3nt: TGCAGTGCTCGGGACAGGAGGGGAAACAATGAGCAGTTCTTC

j_gene: TRBJ2-1
d_gene: TRBD2
v_gene: TRBV2
abundance: few
CDR3aa: CASSVRVIAGVGYNEQFF
CDR3nt: TGTGCCAGCAGTGTACGCGTTATAGCGGGAGTCGGCTACAATGAGCAGTTCTTC

j_gene: TRBJ2-2
d_gene: TRBD2
v_gene: TRBV20-1
abundance: -
CDR3aa: CSAYSGRSGGELFF
CDR3nt: TGCAGTGCTTATAGCGGGAGGAGTGGCGGGGAGCTGTTTTTT

j_gene: TRBJ2-5
d_gene: TRBD1
v_gene: TRBV10-2
abundance: -
CDR3aa: CASRGQAVRETQYF
CDR3nt: TGCGCCAGTAGGGGACAGGCCGTGAGGGAGACCCAGTACTTC

j_gene: TRBJ2-3
d_gene: -
v_gene: TRBV20-1
abundance: many
CDR3aa: CSAVRPPYTDTQYF
CDR3nt: TGCAGTGCGGTCCGACCCCCATACACAGATACGCAGTATTTT

j_gene: TRBJ1-2
d_gene: -
v_gene: TRBV5-1
abundance: -
CDR3aa: CASRDHVADGYTF
CDR3nt: TGCGCCAGCAGGGACCACGTAGCGGATGGCTACACCTTC

j_gene: TRBJ1-1
d_gene: -
v_gene: TRBV29-1
abundance: many
CDR3aa: CSVLGKMNTEAFF
CDR3nt: TGCAGCGTTTTGGGAAAAATGAACACTGAAGCTTTCTTT

j_gene: TRBJ2-3
d_gene: -
v_gene: TRBV12-5
abundance: few
CDR3aa: CASGDLPGKRGADTQYF
CDR3nt: TGTGCTAGTGGTGACCTGCCGGGCAAAAGAGGGGCAGATACGCAGTATTTT

j_gene: TRBJ2-7
d_gene: -
v_gene: TRBV10-3
abundance: few
CDR3aa: CAISASSYEQYF
CDR3nt: TGTGCCATCAGTGCCAGCTCCTACGAGCAGTACTTC

j_gene: TRBJ2-7
d_gene: -
v_gene: TRBV2
abundance: few
CDR3aa: CASSAPSSYEQYF
CDR3nt: TGTGCCAGCAGTGCTCCCAGTTCCTACGAGCAGTACTTC

j_gene: TRBJ2-2
d_gene: TRBD1
v_gene: TRBV12-3/TRBV12-4
abundance: many
CDR3aa: CASSQGQGHTGELFF
CDR3nt: TGTGCCAGCAGCCAGGGACAGGGGCACACCGGGGAGCTGTTTTTT

j_gene: TRBJ1-3
d_gene: -
v_gene: TRBV12-3/TRBV12-4
abundance: many
CDR3aa: CASSSPRTAGNTIYF
CDR3nt: TGTGCCAGCAGTTCCCCCAGGACAGCTGGAAACACCATATATTTT

j_gene: TRBJ2-5
d_gene: -
v_gene: TRBV12-3/TRBV12-4
abundance: -
CDR3aa: CASSFPGPQETQYF
CDR3nt: TGTGCCAGCAGTTTCCCGGGACCCCAAGAGACCCAGTACTTC

j_gene: TRBJ1-2
d_gene: -
v_gene: TRBV3-1
abundance: -
CDR3aa: CASSQEGGESGYTF
CDR3nt: TGTGCCAGCAGCCAAGAAGGCGGGGAGAGCGGCTACACCTTC

j_gene: TRBJ1-3
d_gene: -
v_gene: TRBV4-3
abundance: few
CDR3aa: CASSQDAFPRNTIYF
CDR3nt: TGCGCCAGCAGCCAAGACGCGTTCCCCAGGAACACCATATATTTT

j_gene: TRBJ2-1
d_gene: TRBD2
v_gene: TRBV9
abundance: -
CDR3aa: CASSVSGGYNEQFF
CDR3nt: TGTGCCAGCAGCGTGTCGGGAGGGTACAATGAGCAGTTCTTC

j_gene: TRBJ1-1
d_gene: -
v_gene: TRBV5-6
abundance: -
CDR3aa: CASSIYRVDSTEAFF
CDR3nt: TGTGCCAGCAGCATTTACAGGGTTGATAGCACTGAAGCTTTCTTT

j_gene: TRBJ2-7
d_gene: -
v_gene: TRBV10-1
abundance: -
CDR3aa: CASSDTQAAHEQYF
CDR3nt: TGCGCCAGCAGTGATACCCAAGCGGCGCACGAGCAGTACTTC

j_gene: TRBJ2-3
d_gene: -
v_gene: TRBV5-1
abundance: -
CDR3aa: CASGQTGTDTQYF
CDR3nt: TGCGCCAGCGGGCAGACGGGCACAGATACGCAGTATTTT

j_gene: TRBJ2-5
d_gene: TRBD1
v_gene: TRBV6-1
abundance: -
CDR3aa: CASSIDRGETQYF
CDR3nt: TGTGCCAGCAGTATTGACAGGGGAGAGACCCAGTACTTC

j_gene: TRBJ2-1
d_gene: -
v_gene: TRBV3-1
abundance: -
CDR3aa: CASRPRPTGNEQFF
CDR3nt: TGTGCCAGCAGGCCAAGGCCGACTGGCAATGAGCAGTTCTTC

j_gene: TRBJ1-4
d_gene: TRBD1
v_gene: TRBV12-3/TRBV12-4
abundance: many
CDR3aa: CASTRDSEKLFF
CDR3nt: TGTGCCAGCACCAGGGACAGTGAAAAACTGTTTTTT

j_gene: TRBJ2-7
d_gene: TRBD1
v_gene: TRBV5-6
abundance: -
CDR3aa: CASSKIRDRSYEQYF
CDR3nt: TGTGCCAGCAGCAAAATCCGGGACAGATCCTACGAGCAGTACTTC

j_gene: TRBJ2-2
d_gene: -
v_gene: TRBV7-6
abundance: -
CDR3aa: CASSLPYRRDTGELFF
CDR3nt: TGTGCCAGCAGCTTACCGTACAGGAGAGACACCGGGGAGCTGTTTTTT

j_gene: TRBJ1-1
d_gene: -
v_gene: TRBV20-1
abundance: -
CDR3aa: CSARRTAMNTEAFF
CDR3nt: TGCAGTGCTAGACGGACAGCTATGAACACTGAAGCTTTCTTT

j_gene: TRBJ2-1
d_gene: -
v_gene: TRBV19
abundance: -
CDR3aa: CASSTRGRGEQFF
CDR3nt: TGTGCCAGTAGTACCCGAGGGAGAGGTGAGCAGTTCTTC

j_gene: TRBJ1-2
d_gene: -
v_gene: TRBV18
abundance: -
CDR3aa: CASSPRRQLDYGYTF
CDR3nt: TGTGCCAGCTCACCCCGCCGACAGCTTGACTATGGCTACACCTTC

j_gene: TRBJ1-4
d_gene: -
v_gene: TRBV10-3
abundance: -
CDR3aa: CAISGSVNEKLFF
CDR3nt: TGTGCCATCTCTGGCAGCGTTAATGAAAAACTGTTTTTT

j_gene: TRBJ1-1
d_gene: -
v_gene: TRBV20-1
abundance: few
CDR3aa: CSASRDGNTEAFF
CDR3nt: TGCAGTGCTAGTCGGGACGGAAACACTGAAGCTTTCTTT

j_gene: TRBJ2-2
d_gene: -
v_gene: TRBV5-1
abundance: -
CDR3aa: CASRPDRTGELFF
CDR3nt: TGCGCCAGCAGACCCGACCGAACCGGGGAGCTGTTTTTT

j_gene: TRBJ2-2
d_gene: -
v_gene: TRBV5-1
abundance: few
CDR3aa: CASSLEPGRNTGELFF
CDR3nt: TGCGCCAGCAGCTTGGAACCGGGTAGGAACACCGGGGAGCTGTTTTTT

j_gene: TRBJ1-1
d_gene: -
v_gene: TRBV25-1
abundance: -
CDR3aa: CASSEYMNTEAFF
CDR3nt: TGTGCCAGCAGTGAATACATGAACACTGAAGCTTTCTTT

j_gene: TRBJ1-2
d_gene: -
v_gene: TRBV2
abundance: -
CDR3aa: CASSENTGSAGYTF
CDR3nt: TGTGCCAGCAGTGAAAACACAGGGTCGGCTGGCTACACCTTC

j_gene: TRBJ2-5
d_gene: -
v_gene: TRBV7-2
abundance: few
CDR3aa: CASSFGFWETQYF
CDR3nt: TGTGCCAGCAGCTTTGGGTTTTGGGAGACCCAGTACTTC

j_gene: TRBJ2-1
d_gene: -
v_gene: TRBV11-3
abundance: few
CDR3aa: CASSPTNTAEQFF
CDR3nt: TGTGCCAGCAGCCCTACGAATACCGCCGAGCAGTTCTTC

j_gene: TRBJ2-1
d_gene: -
v_gene: TRBV7-7
abundance: -
CDR3aa: CASSLDSIGEQFF
CDR3nt: TGTGCCAGCAGCTTAGACTCGATCGGTGAGCAGTTCTTC

j_gene: TRBJ1-3
d_gene: TRBD1
v_gene: TRBV7-9
abundance: few
CDR3aa: CASSPGQGGGNTIYF
CDR3nt: TGTGCCAGCAGCCCTGGACAGGGAGGGGGAAACACCATATATTTT

j_gene: TRBJ2-7
d_gene: TRBD1
v_gene: TRBV12-3/TRBV12-4
abundance: -
CDR3aa: CASSLIAGQVYEQYF
CDR3nt: TGTGCCAGCAGTTTAATCGCGGGACAGGTGTACGAGCAGTACTTC

j_gene: TRBJ2-7
d_gene: -
v_gene: TRBV5-1
abundance: many
CDR3aa: CASSAGRLTEQYF
CDR3nt: TGCGCCAGCAGCGCCGGACGGTTGACCGAGCAGTACTTC